This T cell receptor (beta chain) appears in the sequencing data of a study of T cells expressing NK-cell markers. Study-level background: Repertoire data for TCR beta were derived from sorted T cells (CD3+CD56+NKG2C+, CD3+CD56+NKG2C- and CD3+CD56-NKG2C+). Seven HCMV-seropositive donors and one seronegative donor made up the eight sequenced donors.

Using the 5' RACE reads, TCRdb records one entry per CDR3 protein without DNA. Reported are about 440,000 distinct CDR3 sequences; the ten largest clones contain roughly 7.2%. As concerns this clonotype: Antigen specificity is unknown.

This CDR3 is built from 13 residues. General observations from the study: What remained unclear was the HCMV specificity of expanded NKG2C+ T cell clones. Once again these clonotypes came out on top in the CD3+CD56-NKG2C+ fraction of four donors.

The sequenced material came from blood T cells: a sorted CD56 or NKG2C T cell subset, CD4+ or CD8+ T cells, or bulk PBMC T cells (not recorded which). The rearrangement links TRBV12-3 or TRBV12-4 to TRBJ1-1; with no DNA, the TCRdb D assignment of TRBD1 cannot be verified. The clonotype originates from a woman between 18 and 75 years old in good health. CDR3 sequence: CASSFRGPTEAFF.